The subject of this entry is one TCR beta chain. Its target is not known. This record belongs to a study of T cells in localized non-small cell lung cancer. Study-level results: Compared with tumor, uninvolved adjacent lung displayed greater T cell clonality, ranking highest overall. Detection in adjacent lung was observed for a median about 56 of the top 100 tumor clones.

Here immunoSEQ multiplex PCR was the method, and the copy in TCRdb shows in-frame clones only, minus some. The table lists tens of thousands of clones, roughly 76% of them singletons. This CDR3 is 17 amino acids long. J gave up 3 bases and V 2 bases, and 10 bases lay outside the gene matches. Germline V gene sequence: CDR1 SGHDN, CDR2 FVKESK. J is TRBJ1-1 and V is TRBV14; 9 bases are a match to TRBD1. This specimen consisted of PBMCs, obtained before any cancer treatment. The sequence derives from a man aged 35-75 years with stage II lung adenocarcinoma. Written as DNA, the CDR3 is TGTGCCAGCAGCCAACGCCGGGACAGGGACGTATACACTGAAGCTTTCTTT. Protein: CASSQRRDRDVYTEAFF.